Here is one TCR beta chain with its context. Its antigen is undetermined. The data were produced by immunoSEQ multiplex PCR, yet TCRdb's version contains in-frame clones alone and is incomplete. The sample comprises about 24,000 clones, nearly 85% of which are singletons, and around 20% rests with the top ten. The data stem from a study of lymphopenia after photon versus proton radiotherapy. CDR3 length: 16 residues. V gave up 2 bases and J gave up 3 bases; unmatched junction bases: 2. Germline V gene sequence: CDR1 LNHDA, CDR2 SQIVND (reference sequence). General observations from the study: After the lymphocyte nadir, photon-treated repertoires showed oligoclonal expansion, especially of CD8+ Temra cells. In patients who died, overall survival fell as post-nadir TCR diversity dropped more. Survival link was tested only in deceased patients; proton benefit remains a possibility.

V usage is TRBV19 and J usage is TRBJ2-2; 11 bases match TRBD1. The TCR sequence derives from a woman in her seventies with pancreatic cancer. The sample was peripheral blood, taken from a patient treated with proton-based radiotherapy. The CDR3: CASSIWTGGDTGELFF. The CDR3 DNA follows: TGTGCCAGTAGTATATGGACAGGGGGCGACACCGGGGAGCTGTTTTTT.